The 6 T cell receptor beta chains reported below all come from one sample, sequenced in a study of cytomegalovirus exposure and HLA in healthy donors (dated by TCRdb to about 2017). The library came from the immunoSEQ multiplex PCR assay. For the multiplex PCR, a mixture combining 60 forward primers for TCR Vbeta segments and 13 reverse primers for TCR Jbeta segments was used. Held by TCRdb, this immuneACCESS table contains in-frame sequences only and omits some clones. Under half of the omission traces to an unresolved V gene where checked; the cause of the rest is unknown. For this sample there are about 59,000 clones; roughly 80% appear just once. 1.7% of the sample is taken by the ten largest. Sequenced: PBMCs. These receptors were taken from a middle-aged man in good health and CMV-seronegative.

This clone was observed a handful of times. The genes are TRBV7-9 and TRBJ1-6, with 7 bases aligning to TRBD1. This CDR3 has 13 amino acids. After removal of 5 bases from V and 7 bases from J, the junction contained 2 bases not matched to a gene. Germline V gives CDR1 SEHNR, CDR2 FQNEAQ (reference sequence). The chain's CDR3 is CASSPQGNSPLHF. CDR3 in DNA: TGTGCCAGCAGCCCACAGGGGAATTCACCCCTCCACTTT.

This clone has just one count. The rearrangement joins TRBV15 to TRBJ1-5, with 11 bases fitting TRBD1. V lost 2 bases and J lost 9; bases outside the gene matches: 12. Germline lookup yields CDR1 LNHNV and CDR2 YYDKDF (reference sequence). This CDR3 region has 17 residues. CDR3 sequence (DNA): TGTGCCACCAGCAGAAAGCCTCTCGGGACAGGGGGAGCGCCCCAGCATTTT. Translation: CATSRKPLGTGGAPQHF. Combining the CDR3 with reference TRBV15 and TRBJ1-5 gives the whole variable domain DAMVIQNPRYQVTQFGKPVTLSCSQTLNHNVMYWYQQKSSQAPKLLFHYYDKDFNNEADTPDNFQSRRPNTSFCFLDIRSPGLGDTAMYLCATSRKPLGTGGAPQHFGDGTRLSIL.

The chain combines TRBV19 with TRBJ1-4; D remains unclear. This CDR3 is 13 amino acids long. V was cut by 9 bases and J by 0 bases, with 8 bases left in between. The germline V gene has CDR1 LNHDA and CDR2 SQIVND (reference sequence). The CDR3 protein is CASSTTTNEKLFF. CDR3 in DNA: TGTGCCAGCTCAACTACAACTAATGAAAAACTGTTTTTT. The whole variable domain, remainder taken from reference TRBV19 and TRBJ1-4, is DGGITQSPKYLFRKEGQNVTLSCEQNLNHDAMYWYRQDPGQGLRLIYYSQIVNDFQKGDIAEGYSVSREKKESFPLTVTSAQKNPTAFYLCASSTTTNEKLFFGSGTQLSVL.

The sample holds one count of this clone. The rearrangement joins TRBV28 to TRBJ1-5; 8 bases fit TRBD1. V was clipped by 4 bases and J by 2 bases; unmatched bases: 10. There are 17 residues in the CDR3. Germline V lookup: CDR1 MDHEN, CDR2 SYDVKM. CDR3 sequence: CASSSPGETGGNQPQHF. CDR3 nucleotides: TGTGCCAGCAGTTCCCCAGGTGAGACAGGGGGCAATCAGCCCCAGCATTTT.

This clone was picked up a small number of times. J is TRBJ2-1 and V is TRBV6-1; 12 positions match TRBD2. After removal of 4 bases from V and 4 bases from J, the junction contained 5 bases not matched to a gene. Germline lookup yields CDR1 MNHNS and CDR2 SASEGT. The CDR3 runs to 16 residues. This CDR3 is CASSVQLAGGYNEQFF. The CDR3 nucleotides read TGTGCCAGCAGTGTGCAGCTAGCGGGGGGGTACAATGAGCAGTTCTTC.

The chain links TRBV27 to TRBJ2-3; D ambiguous. V lost 0 bases to trimming and J lost 0 bases, with 10 bases between them. The CDR3 sequence is 16 residues long. Germline V gene lookup returns CDR1 MNHEY and CDR2 SMNVEV (reference sequence). The CDR3 nucleotides read TGTGCCAGCAGTTTATCAGCTCCCTATAGCACAGATACGCAGTATTTT. It is translated as CASSLSAPYSTDTQYF.